This T cell receptor (beta chain) was observed in a study of graft-versus-host responses after intestinal transplantation. Study details: Transplants given to recipients were multivisceral, liver-intestinal, or isolated intestinal.

The table came from immunoSEQ multiplex PCR; TCRdb's copy has only in-frame clones and leaves some out. This sample has 35,000 to 45,000 clones, with approximately 93% found just once. As for this clone: Its target is unknown.

The V end was cut by 0 bases, the J end by 5 bases, with 7 bases between. Germline CDR1 is SGHDT and CDR2 is YYEEEE. The CDR3 totals 13 residues. The TCR was taken from a human donor who was the organ donor for an intestinal transplant. This material consisted of unstimulated CD4+ T cells sorted from spleen or lymph node cells, taken before transplant. The chain is built from TRBV5-6 and TRBJ2-3; D is undetermined. CDR3 sequence (DNA): TGTGCCAGCAGCTTGGCTACGGGAGATACGCAGTATTTT. Translating gives CASSLATGDTQYF.